The 4 T cell receptor beta chains below come from one sample, sequenced in a study of OX40 agonist ivuxolimab in advanced cancers. Library prep was done by the immunoSEQ multiplex PCR assay. This immuneACCESS table, as held by TCRdb, lists in-frame sequences with V and J called but not all clones. Of the missing ones, under half trace to an unresolved V gene in checked studies; the others have no known cause. The sample table records roughly 70,000 clones; 88% of these occur just once. The ten top clones hold approximately 0.67% of the sample. The specimen was CD4+ or CD8+ T cells sorted from blood, collected in a trial of the OX40 agonist ivuxolimab. These receptors came from an adult with an advanced solid tumor such as melanoma, head and neck, liver or kidney cancer.

The chain uses TRBV28 and TRBJ2-4; a possible D gene is TRBD2 (6 bases). V lost 5 bases, J lost 5 bases, and 19 bases lay in between. The CDR3 spans 16 residues. Per the germline V gene, CDR1 is MDHEN and CDR2 is SYDVKM. The CDR3 spells CASSQTGSLVQNIQYF. The CDR3 nucleotides read TGTGCCAGCAGTCAGACCGGGAGTCTCGTCCAAAACATTCAGTACTTC.

The V gene is TRBV7-6, the J gene TRBJ1-1; TRBD1 matches at 7 bases. Trimming at V came to 1 base and at J to 4 bases, leaving 9 bases not matched to a gene. The CDR3 loop spans 16 amino acids. Germline assignment: CDR1 SGHVS and CDR2 FNYEAQ. CDR3 region: CASSLGNRGGFTEAFF. CDR3 bases: TGTGCCAGCAGCTTAGGGAACAGGGGTGGCTTCACTGAAGCTTTCTTT.

The chain joins TRBV9 to TRBJ1-3; 7 positions match TRBD1. The trim removed 1 base at V and 4 bases at J, leaving 8 bases unmatched. The germline gives CDR1 SGDLS, CDR2 YYNGEE. There are 16 residues in the CDR3. This chain's CDR3 is CASSVTDRESGNTIYF. For the CDR3, the DNA is TGTGCCAGCAGCGTAACTGACAGGGAGTCGGGAAACACCATATATTTT.

This clone occurred a few times. The chain links TRBV18 to TRBJ2-3; D not resolved. The V gene's germline CDR1 is KGHSH and CDR2 LQKENI. V was shortened by 4 bases and J by 1 base, with 6 bases between the two germline ends. The CDR3 is 13 residues long. CDR3 in DNA: TGTGCCAGCTCACAAGATGGCACAGATACGCAGTATTTT. Translated, it gives CASSQDGTDTQYF.